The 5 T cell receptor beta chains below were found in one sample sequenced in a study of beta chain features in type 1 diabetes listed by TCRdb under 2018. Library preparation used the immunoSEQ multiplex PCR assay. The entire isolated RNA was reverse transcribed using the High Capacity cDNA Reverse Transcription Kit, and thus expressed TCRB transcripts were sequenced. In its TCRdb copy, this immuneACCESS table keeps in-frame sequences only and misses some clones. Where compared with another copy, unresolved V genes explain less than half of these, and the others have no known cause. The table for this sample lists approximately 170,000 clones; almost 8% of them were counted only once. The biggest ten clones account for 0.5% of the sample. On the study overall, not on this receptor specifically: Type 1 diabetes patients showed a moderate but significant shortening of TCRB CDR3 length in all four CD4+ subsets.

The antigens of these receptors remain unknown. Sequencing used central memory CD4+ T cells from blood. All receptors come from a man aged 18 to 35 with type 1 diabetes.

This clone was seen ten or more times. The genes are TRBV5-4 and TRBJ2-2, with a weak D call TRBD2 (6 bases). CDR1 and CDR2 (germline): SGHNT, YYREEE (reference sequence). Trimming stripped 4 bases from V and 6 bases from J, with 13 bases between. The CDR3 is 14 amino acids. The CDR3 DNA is TGTGCCAGCAGCGCGGGATTTCGTCCCGGGGAGCTGTTTTTT. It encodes CASSAGFRPGELFF. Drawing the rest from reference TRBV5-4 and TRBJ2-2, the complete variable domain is ETGVTQSPTHLIKTRGQQVTLRCSSQSGHNTVSWYQQALGQGPQFIFQYYREEENGRGNFPPRFSGLQFPNYSSELNVNALELDDSALYLCASSAGFRPGELFFGEGSRLTVL.

The CDR3 DNA follows: TGTGCCTGGGGAAGGGGAACTCAAGAGACCCAGTACTTC. Translating it yields CAWGRGTQETQYF. V and J are TRBV30 and TRBJ2-5, with a possible D match to TRBD1 (5 bases). The V gene lost 5 bases and the J gene lost 2 bases, with 12 bases spanning the gap. The CDR3 is 13 residues long. CDR1 GTSNPN and CDR2 SVGIG come from the germline V gene (reference sequence). Looking up the rest from reference TRBV30 and TRBJ2-5 gives the full variable domain: SQTIHQWPATLVQPVGSPLSLECTVEGTSNPNLYWYRQAAGRGLQLLFYSVGIGQISSEVPQNLSASRPQDRQFILSSKKLLLSDSGFYLCAWGRGTQETQYFGPGTRLLVL.

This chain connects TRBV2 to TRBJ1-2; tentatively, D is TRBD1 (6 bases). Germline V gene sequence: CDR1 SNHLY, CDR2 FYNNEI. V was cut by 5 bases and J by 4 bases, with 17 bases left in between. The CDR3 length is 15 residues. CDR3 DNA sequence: TGTGCCAGCAGTTCACCGGGACAAGTCACCTATGGCTACACCTTC. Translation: CASSSPGQVTYGYTF. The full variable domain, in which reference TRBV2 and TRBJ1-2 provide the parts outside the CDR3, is EPEVTQTPSHQVTQMGQEVILRCVPISNHLYFYWYRQILGQKVEFLVSFYNNEISEKSEIFDDQFSVERPDGSNFTLKIRSTKLEDSAMYFCASSSPGQVTYGYTFGSGTRLTVV.

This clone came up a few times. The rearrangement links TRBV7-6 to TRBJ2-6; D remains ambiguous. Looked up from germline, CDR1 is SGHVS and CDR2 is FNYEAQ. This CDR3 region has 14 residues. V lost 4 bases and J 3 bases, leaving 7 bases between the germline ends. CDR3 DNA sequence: TGTGCCAGCAGCTCCCCGGGTGGGGCCAACGTCCTGACTTTC. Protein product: CASSSPGGANVLTF. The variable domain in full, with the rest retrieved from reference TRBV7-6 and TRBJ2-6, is GAGVSQSPRYKVTKRGQDVALRCDPISGHVSLYWYRQALGQGPEFLTYFNYEAQQDKSGLPNDRFSAERPEGSISTLTIQRTEQRDSAMYRCASSSPGGANVLTFGAGSRLTVL.

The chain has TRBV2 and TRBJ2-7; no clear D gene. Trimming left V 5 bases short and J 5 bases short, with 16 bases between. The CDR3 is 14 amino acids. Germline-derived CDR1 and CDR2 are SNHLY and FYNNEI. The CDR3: CASSMESVSDEQYF. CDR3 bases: TGTGCCAGCAGTATGGAGAGCGTCAGTGACGAGCAGTACTTC.